The T cell receptor (beta chain) under discussion was sequenced for a study of blood T cell repertoires in COVID-19. About the research overall: The analysed material was cDNA or gDNA that came from T cells, B-cell-depleted T cells, or PBMCs.

Per the original data handling: Researchers report that nucleated cell counts were estimated from reference gene primer amplification. Sequenced by immunoSEQ multiplex PCR; TCRdb stores in-frame clones only, minus some. The DNA gave D and trimming, while V, J and clone size come from that table. This table holds 150,000 to 200,000 clones, 84% found once. Losses at the gene ends were 0 bases for V and 0 bases for J; bases not matched to a gene: 6. The CDR3 sequence is 17 residues long. Germline values: CDR1 SGHRS, CDR2 YFSETQ. Specimen: PBMCs or T cells enriched from blood (not recorded which). The V gene is TRBV5-1, the J gene TRBJ1-3; TRBD1 matches at 7 bases. The sequence was obtained from a woman aged 50 to 60 who had recovered from COVID-19. The CDR3 loop is CASSLGDRTVSGNTIYF. The CDR3 nucleotides read TGCGCCAGCAGCTTGGGGGACAGAACCGTCTCTGGAAACACCATATATTTT.